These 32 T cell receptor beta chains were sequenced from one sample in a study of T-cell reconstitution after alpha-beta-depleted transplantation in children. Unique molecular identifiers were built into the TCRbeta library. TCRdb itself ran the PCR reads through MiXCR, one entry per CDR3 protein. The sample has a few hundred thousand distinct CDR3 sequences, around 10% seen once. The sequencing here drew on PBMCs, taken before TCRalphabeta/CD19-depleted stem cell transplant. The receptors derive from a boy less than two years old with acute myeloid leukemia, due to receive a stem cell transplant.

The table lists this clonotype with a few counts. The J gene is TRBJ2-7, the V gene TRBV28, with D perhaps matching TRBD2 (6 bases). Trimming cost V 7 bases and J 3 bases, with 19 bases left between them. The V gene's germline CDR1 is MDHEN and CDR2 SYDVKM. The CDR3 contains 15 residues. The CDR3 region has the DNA TGTGCCAGCATGGTGGGGGGAATGGAATACTACGAGCAGTACTTC. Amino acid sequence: CASMVGGMEYYEQYF. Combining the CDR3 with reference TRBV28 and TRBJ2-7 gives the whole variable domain DVKVTQSSRYLVKRTGEKVFLECVQDMDHENMFWYRQDPGLGLRLIYFSYDVKMKEKGDIPEGYSVSREKKERFSLILESASTNQTSMYLCASMVGGMEYYEQYFGPGTRLTVT.

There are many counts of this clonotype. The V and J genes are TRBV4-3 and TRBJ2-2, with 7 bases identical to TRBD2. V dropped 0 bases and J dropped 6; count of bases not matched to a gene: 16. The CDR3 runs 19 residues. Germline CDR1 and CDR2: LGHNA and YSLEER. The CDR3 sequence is CASSQDLPPGGSKPGELFF. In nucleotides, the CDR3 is TGCGCCAGCAGCCAAGATTTACCCCCCGGCGGGAGTAAGCCCGGGGAGCTGTTTTTT.

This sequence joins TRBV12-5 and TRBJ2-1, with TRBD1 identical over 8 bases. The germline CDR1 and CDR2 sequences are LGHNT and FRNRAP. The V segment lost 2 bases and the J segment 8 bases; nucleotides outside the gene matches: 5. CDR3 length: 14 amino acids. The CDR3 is CASGLFRGRDEQFF. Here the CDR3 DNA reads TGTGCTAGTGGTTTGTTCAGGGGGCGGGATGAGCAGTTCTTC.

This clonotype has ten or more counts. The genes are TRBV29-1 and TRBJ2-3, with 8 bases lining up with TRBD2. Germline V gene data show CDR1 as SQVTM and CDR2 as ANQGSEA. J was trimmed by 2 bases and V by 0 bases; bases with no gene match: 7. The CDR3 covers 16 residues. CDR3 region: CSVEESGGPFTDTQYF. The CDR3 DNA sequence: TGCAGCGTTGAAGAGAGCGGGGGACCCTTCACAGATACGCAGTATTTT.

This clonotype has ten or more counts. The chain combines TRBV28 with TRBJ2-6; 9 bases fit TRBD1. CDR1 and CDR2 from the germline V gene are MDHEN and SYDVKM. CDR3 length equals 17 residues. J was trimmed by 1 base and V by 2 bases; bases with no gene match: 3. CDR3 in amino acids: CASSLETGGSGANVLTF. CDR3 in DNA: TGTGCCAGCAGTTTAGAGACAGGGGGATCTGGGGCCAACGTCCTGACTTTC.

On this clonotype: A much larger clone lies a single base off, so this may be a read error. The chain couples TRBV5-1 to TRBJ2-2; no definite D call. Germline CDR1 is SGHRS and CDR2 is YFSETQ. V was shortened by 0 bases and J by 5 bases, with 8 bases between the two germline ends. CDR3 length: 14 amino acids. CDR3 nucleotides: TGCGCCAGCAGCTTGGCTATGGTAACCGGGGAGCTGTTTTTT. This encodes CASSLAMVTGELFF.

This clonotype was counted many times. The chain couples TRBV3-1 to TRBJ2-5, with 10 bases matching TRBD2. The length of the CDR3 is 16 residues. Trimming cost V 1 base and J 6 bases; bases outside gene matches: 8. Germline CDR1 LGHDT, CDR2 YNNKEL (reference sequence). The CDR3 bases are TGTGCCAGCAGCCAAGCTGCTAGCGGGAGAGTGAAGACCCAGTACTTC. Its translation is CASSQAASGRVKTQYF.

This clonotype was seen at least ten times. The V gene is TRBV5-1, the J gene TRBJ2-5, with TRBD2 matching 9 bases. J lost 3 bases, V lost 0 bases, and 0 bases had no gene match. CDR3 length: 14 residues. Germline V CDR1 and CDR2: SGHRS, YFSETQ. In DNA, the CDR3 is TGCGCCAGCAGCTTGGCTAGCGGGAAAGAGACCCAGTACTTC. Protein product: CASSLASGKETQYF.

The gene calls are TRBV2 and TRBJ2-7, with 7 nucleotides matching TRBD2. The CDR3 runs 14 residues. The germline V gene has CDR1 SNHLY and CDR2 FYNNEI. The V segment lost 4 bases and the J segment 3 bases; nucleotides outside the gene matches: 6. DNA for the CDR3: TGTGCCAGCAGTGGGGACTACCGCGGCTACGAGCAGTACTTC. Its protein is CASSGDYRGYEQYF.

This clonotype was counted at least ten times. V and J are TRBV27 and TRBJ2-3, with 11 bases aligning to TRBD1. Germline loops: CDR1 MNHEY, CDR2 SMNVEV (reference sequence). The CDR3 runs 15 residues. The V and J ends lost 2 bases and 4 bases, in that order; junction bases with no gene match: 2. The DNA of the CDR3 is TGTGCCAGCAGTTTAAGGACAGGGGGCCCAGATACGCAGTATTTT. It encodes CASSLRTGGPDTQYF.

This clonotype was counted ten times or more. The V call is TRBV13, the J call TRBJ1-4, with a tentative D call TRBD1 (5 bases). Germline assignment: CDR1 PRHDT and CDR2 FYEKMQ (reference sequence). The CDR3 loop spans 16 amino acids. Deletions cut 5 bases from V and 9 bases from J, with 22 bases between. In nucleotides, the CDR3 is TGTGCCAGCAGCGAATACCAGGTCTGGGGCGAGAAAAAACTGTTTTTT. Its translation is CASSEYQVWGEKKLFF.

CDR3 loop: CSAPTSGGLSSYNEQFF. CDR3 bases: TGCAGTGCTCCGACTAGCGGGGGGTTAAGCTCCTACAATGAGCAGTTCTTC. The rearrangement joins TRBV20-1 to TRBJ2-1; 13 bases match TRBD2. The CDR3 contains 17 residues. Germline V gives CDR1 DFQATT, CDR2 SNEGSKA (reference sequence). The V and J ends lost 5 bases and 0 bases, in that order; junction bases with no gene match: 7.

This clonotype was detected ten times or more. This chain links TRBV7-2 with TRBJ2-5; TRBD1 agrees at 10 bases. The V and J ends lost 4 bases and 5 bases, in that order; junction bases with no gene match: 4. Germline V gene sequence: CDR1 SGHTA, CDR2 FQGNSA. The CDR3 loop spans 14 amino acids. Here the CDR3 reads CASSWRQGAETQYF. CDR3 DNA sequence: TGTGCCAGCAGCTGGAGACAGGGGGCGGAGACCCAGTACTTC.

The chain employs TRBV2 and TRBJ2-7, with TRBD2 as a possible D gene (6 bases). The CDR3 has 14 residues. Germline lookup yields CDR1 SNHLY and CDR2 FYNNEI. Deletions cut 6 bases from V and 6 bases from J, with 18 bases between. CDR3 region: CASSVIGEVGEQYF. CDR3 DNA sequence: TGTGCCAGCAGCGTGATAGGGGAGGTCGGCGAGCAGTACTTC.

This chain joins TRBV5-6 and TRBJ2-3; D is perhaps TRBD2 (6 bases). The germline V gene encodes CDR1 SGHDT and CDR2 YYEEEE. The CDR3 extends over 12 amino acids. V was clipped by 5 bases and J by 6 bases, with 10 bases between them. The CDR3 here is CASRRLGDTQYF. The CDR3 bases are TGTGCCAGCAGGCGACTAGGGGATACGCAGTATTTT. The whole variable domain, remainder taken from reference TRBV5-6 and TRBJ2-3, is DAGVTQSPTHLIKTRGQQVTLRCSPKSGHDTVSWYQQALGQGPQFIFQYYEEEERQRGNFPDRFSGHQFPNYSSELNVNALLLGDSALYLCASRRLGDTQYFGPGTRLTVL.

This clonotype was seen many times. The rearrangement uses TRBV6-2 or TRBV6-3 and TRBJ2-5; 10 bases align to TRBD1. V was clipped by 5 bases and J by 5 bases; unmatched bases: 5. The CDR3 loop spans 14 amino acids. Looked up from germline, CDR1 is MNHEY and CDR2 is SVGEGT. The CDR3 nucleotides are TGTGCCAGCAGTCGCCGACAGGGGGCCGAGACCCAGTACTTC. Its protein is CASSRRQGAETQYF.

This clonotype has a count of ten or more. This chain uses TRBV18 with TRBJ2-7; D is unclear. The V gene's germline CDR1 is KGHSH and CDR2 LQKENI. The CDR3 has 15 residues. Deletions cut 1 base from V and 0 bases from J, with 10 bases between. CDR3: CASSPRWQSSYEQYF. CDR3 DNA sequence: TGTGCCAGCTCACCACGGTGGCAATCCTCCTACGAGCAGTACTTC.

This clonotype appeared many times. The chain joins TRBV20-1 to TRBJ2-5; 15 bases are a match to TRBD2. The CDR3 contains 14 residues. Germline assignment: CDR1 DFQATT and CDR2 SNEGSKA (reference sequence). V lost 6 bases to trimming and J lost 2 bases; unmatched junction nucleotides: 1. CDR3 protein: CSAGLAGGQETQYF. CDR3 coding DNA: TGCAGTGCCGGACTAGCGGGAGGGCAAGAGACCCAGTACTTC.

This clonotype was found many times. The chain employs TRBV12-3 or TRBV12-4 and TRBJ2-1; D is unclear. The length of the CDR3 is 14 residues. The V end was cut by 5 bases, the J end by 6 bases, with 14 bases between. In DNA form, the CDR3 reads TGTGCCAGCAGTCCCCCCCGGTTGGCCAATGAGCAGTTCTTC. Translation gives CASSPPRLANEQFF.

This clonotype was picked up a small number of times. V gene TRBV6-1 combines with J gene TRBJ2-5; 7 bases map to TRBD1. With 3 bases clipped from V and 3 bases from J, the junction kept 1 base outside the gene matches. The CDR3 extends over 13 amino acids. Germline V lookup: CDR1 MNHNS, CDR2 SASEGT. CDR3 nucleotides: TGTGCCAGCAGTGACAGGGGGAAAGAGACCCAGTACTTC. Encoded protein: CASSDRGKETQYF.

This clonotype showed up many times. The DNA for the CDR3 is TGTGCCAGCAGCCCAGGACAGGGCTGGGCCGGGGAGCTGTTTTTT. Translation: CASSPGQGWAGELFF. The chain employs TRBV7-9 and TRBJ2-2; 8 nucleotides agree with TRBD1. V dropped 5 bases and J dropped 6; count of bases not matched to a gene: 8. This CDR3 has 15 amino acids. Germline V gene data show CDR1 as SEHNR and CDR2 as FQNEAQ (reference sequence). Drawing the rest from reference TRBV7-9 and TRBJ2-2, the complete variable domain is DTGVSQNPRHKITKRGQNVTFRCDPISEHNRLYWYRQTLGQGPEFLTYFQNEAQLEKSRLLSDRFSAERPKGSFSTLEIQRTEQGDSAMYLCASSPGQGWAGELFFGEGSRLTVL.

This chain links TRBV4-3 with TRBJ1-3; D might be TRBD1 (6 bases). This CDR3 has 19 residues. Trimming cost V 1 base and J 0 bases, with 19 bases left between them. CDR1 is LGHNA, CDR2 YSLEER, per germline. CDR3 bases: TGCGCCAGCAGCCAAGTGAGTCTCGGGGGCGCTAACTCTGGAAACACCATATATTTT. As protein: CASSQVSLGGANSGNTIYF.

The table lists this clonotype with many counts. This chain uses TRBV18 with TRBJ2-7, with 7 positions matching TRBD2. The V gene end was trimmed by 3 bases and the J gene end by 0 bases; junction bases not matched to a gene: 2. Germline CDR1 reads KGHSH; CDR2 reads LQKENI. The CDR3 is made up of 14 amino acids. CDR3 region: CASSPGTTSYEQYF. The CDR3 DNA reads TGTGCCAGCTCACCGGGGACTACCTCCTACGAGCAGTACTTC.

The CDR3, as DNA: TGTGCCAGTGAGGAGGCGGCCGGGGAGCTGTTTTTT. Residues: CASEEAAGELFF. This sequence joins TRBV12-3 or TRBV12-4 and TRBJ2-2; D perhaps matches TRBD2 (5 bases). V gave up 9 bases and J gave up 6 bases, with 11 bases separating them. The CDR3 is 12 amino acids.

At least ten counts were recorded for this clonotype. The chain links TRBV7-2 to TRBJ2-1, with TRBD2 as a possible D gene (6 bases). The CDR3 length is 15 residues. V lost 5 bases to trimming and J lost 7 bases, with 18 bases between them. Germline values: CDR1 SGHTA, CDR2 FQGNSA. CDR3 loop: CASSLVGGRWNEQFF. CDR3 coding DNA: TGTGCCAGCAGCCTGGTCGGGGGAAGGTGGAATGAGCAGTTCTTC.

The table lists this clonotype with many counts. The CDR3 nucleotides are TGTGCCAGCAGCCAGTTCCAGGGGGGTCAAGGCACTGAAGCTTTCTTT. This translates into CASSQFQGGQGTEAFF. The chain links TRBV12-3 or TRBV12-4 to TRBJ1-1; 7 nucleotides align to TRBD1. CDR3 length: 16 residues. V gave up 6 bases and J gave up 4 bases; unmatched junction bases: 14.

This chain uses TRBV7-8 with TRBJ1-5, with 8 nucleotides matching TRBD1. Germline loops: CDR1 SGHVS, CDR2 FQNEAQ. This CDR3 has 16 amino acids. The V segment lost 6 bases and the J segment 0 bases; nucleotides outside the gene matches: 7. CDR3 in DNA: TGTGCCAGCAGGAAGGACAGGGCACATAGCAATCAGCCCCAGCATTTT. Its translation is CASRKDRAHSNQPQHF.

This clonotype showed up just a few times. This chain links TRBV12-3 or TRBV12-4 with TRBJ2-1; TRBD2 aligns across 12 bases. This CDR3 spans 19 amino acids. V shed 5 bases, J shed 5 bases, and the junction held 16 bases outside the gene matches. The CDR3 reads CASSAQGGLAGGPHNEQFF. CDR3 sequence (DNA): TGTGCCAGCAGTGCCCAAGGCGGGCTAGCGGGGGGGCCCCACAATGAGCAGTTCTTC.

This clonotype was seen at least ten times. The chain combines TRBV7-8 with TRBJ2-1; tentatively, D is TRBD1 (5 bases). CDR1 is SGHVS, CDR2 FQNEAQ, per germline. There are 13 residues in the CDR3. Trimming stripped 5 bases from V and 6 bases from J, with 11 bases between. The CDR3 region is CASSPLGVNEQFF. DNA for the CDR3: TGTGCCAGCAGCCCGTTAGGGGTCAATGAGCAGTTCTTC.

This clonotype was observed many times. The CDR3 is CASRPQSTGELFF. In DNA, the CDR3 is TGTGCCAGCAGGCCTCAGTCCACCGGGGAGCTGTTTTTT. The genes are TRBV6-6 and TRBJ2-2, with D unclear. V was pared by 6 bases and J by 4 bases, with 9 bases between. CDR1 is MNHNY and CDR2 is SVGAGI in the germline V gene (reference sequence). The CDR3 consists of 13 residues.

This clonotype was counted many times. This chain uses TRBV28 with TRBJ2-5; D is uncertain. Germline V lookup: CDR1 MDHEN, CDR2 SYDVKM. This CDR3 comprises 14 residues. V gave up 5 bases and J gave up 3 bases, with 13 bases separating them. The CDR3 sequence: CASSPPRLEETQYF. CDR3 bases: TGTGCCAGCAGTCCTCCTAGGTTGGAAGAGACCCAGTACTTC.

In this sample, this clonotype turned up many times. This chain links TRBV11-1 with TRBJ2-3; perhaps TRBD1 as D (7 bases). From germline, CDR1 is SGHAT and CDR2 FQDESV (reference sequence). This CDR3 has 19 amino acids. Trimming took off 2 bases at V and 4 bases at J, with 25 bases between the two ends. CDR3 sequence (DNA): TGTGCCAGCAGCTTAATTCCAGGGGGGATTGCTGGGCCGTCAGATACGCAGTATTTT. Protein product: CASSLIPGGIAGPSDTQYF. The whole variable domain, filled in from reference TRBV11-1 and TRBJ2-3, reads EAEVAQSPRYKITEKSQAVAFWCDPISGHATLYWYRQILGQGPELLVQFQDESVVDDSQLPKDRFSAERLKGVDSTLKIQPAELGDSAMYLCASSLIPGGIAGPSDTQYFGPGTRLTVL.